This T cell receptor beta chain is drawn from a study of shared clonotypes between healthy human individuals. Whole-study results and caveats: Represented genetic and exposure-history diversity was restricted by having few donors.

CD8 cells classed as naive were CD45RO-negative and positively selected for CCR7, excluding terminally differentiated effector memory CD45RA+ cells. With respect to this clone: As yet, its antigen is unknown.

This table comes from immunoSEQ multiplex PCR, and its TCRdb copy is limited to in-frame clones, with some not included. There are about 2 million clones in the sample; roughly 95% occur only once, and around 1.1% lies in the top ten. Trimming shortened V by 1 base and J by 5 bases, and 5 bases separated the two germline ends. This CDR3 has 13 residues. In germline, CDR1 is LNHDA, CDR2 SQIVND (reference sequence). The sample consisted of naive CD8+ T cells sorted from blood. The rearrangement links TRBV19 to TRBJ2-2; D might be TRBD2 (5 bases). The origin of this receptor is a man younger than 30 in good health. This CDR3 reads CASSIVATGELFF. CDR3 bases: TGTGCCAGTAGTATAGTAGCGACCGGGGAGCTGTTTTTT.